The 18 T cell receptor beta chains presented below share a single source sample, sequenced in a study of blood T cell repertoires in COVID-19. Only in-frame clones appear in the TCRdb table, and some are missing; sequencing was by immunoSEQ multiplex PCR. The sample holds some 110,000 clones, under 90% seen once. The material sequenced was peripheral blood. All receptors derive from a man at least 80 years old with acute or convalescent COVID-19.

V usage is TRBV4-1 and J usage is TRBJ2-3; 12 positions match TRBD2. Germline CDR1 reads MGHRA; CDR2 reads YSYEKL. The CDR3 has 16 amino acids. V was clipped by 1 base and J by 4 bases; unmatched bases: 3. The CDR3 sequence is CASSQGLAGVSDTQYF. For the CDR3, the DNA is TGCGCCAGCAGCCAAGGACTAGCGGGAGTATCAGATACGCAGTATTTT.

Here the CDR3 DNA reads TGTGCCAGCAGCCAAGACGCAGGAGGGAACTATGGCTACACCTTC. It is translated as CASSQDAGGNYGYTF. The V gene is TRBV4-2, the J gene TRBJ1-2; D is uncertain. V was cut by 0 bases and J by 2 bases, with 10 bases left in between. CDR1 and CDR2 from the germline V gene are LGHNA and YNFKEQ. The CDR3 has 15 residues.

This clone has just one count. The J gene is TRBJ2-1, the V gene TRBV6-4; D gene unclear. Germline V gene data show CDR1 as MRHNA and CDR2 as SNTAGT. V was cut by 2 bases and J by 6 bases, with 11 bases left in between. This CDR3 comprises 14 residues. The CDR3 spells CASSDLSRSNEQFF. DNA of the CDR3: TGTGCCAGCAGTGACCTCAGCCGGAGCAATGAGCAGTTCTTC.

The V call is TRBV24-1, the J call TRBJ1-3; D is possibly TRBD1 (6 bases). The V and J ends lost 3 bases and 1 base respectively, with 9 bases between them. The CDR3 consists of 15 residues. Germline V gene sequence: CDR1 KGHDR, CDR2 SFDVKD. The CDR3 DNA follows: TGTGCCACCAGTGATCCGACAGGATCTGGAAACACCATATATTTT. This encodes CATSDPTGSGNTIYF.

The chain has TRBV18 and TRBJ1-2; 11 nucleotides align to TRBD1. V was pared by 6 bases and J by 6 bases, with 9 bases of the junction left unmatched. The CDR3 runs to 15 residues. The germline V gene has CDR1 KGHSH and CDR2 LQKENI. The CDR3: CASSHRDRGTNGYTF. Written as DNA, the CDR3 is TGTGCCAGCTCTCATCGGGACAGGGGGACCAATGGCTACACCTTC.

The chain recombines TRBV19 with TRBJ1-2; 9 nucleotides line up with TRBD1. The germline V gene encodes CDR1 LNHDA and CDR2 SQIVND (reference sequence). This CDR3 is built from 15 residues. The trim removed 1 base at V and 4 bases at J, leaving 4 bases unmatched. For the CDR3, the DNA is TGTGCCAGTAGTATAGTCACAGGGGGCGGCTATGGCTACACCTTC. Translated: CASSIVTGGGYGYTF.

The genes are TRBV2 and TRBJ2-2, with 8 bases aligning to TRBD2. V was pared by 11 bases and J by 5 bases, with 10 bases of the junction left unmatched. The germline V gene encodes CDR1 SNHLY and CDR2 FYNNEI. The CDR3 consists of 14 residues. The CDR3 nucleotides read TGTGCCGGGGGAGGGAGCGGGAGTACCGGGGAGCTGTTTTTT. It is translated as CAGGGSGSTGELFF.

The chain combines TRBV2 with TRBJ1-4; 7 nucleotides align to TRBD1. Trimming cost V 6 bases and J 4 bases; bases outside gene matches: 5. Germline V gives CDR1 SNHLY, CDR2 FYNNEI. The CDR3 is 14 amino acids. CDR3 protein: CASSDRVINEKLFF. CDR3 bases: TGTGCCAGCAGCGACAGGGTGATTAATGAAAAACTGTTTTTT.

The genes are TRBV5-1 and TRBJ2-5; D possibly corresponds to TRBD1 (6 bases). This CDR3 is 14 amino acids long. Trimming took off 6 bases at V and 1 base at J, with 13 bases between the two ends. From germline, CDR1 is SGHRS and CDR2 YFSETQ. CDR3 in DNA: TGCGCCAGCACCCTGGACAGTTCCCAAGAGACCCAGTACTTC. It yields the protein CASTLDSSQETQYF. The whole variable domain, remainder taken from reference TRBV5-1 and TRBJ2-5, is KAGVTQTPRYLIKTRGQQVTLSCSPISGHRSVSWYQQTPGQGLQFLFEYFSETQRNKGNFPGRFSGRQFSNSRSEMNVSTLELGDSALYLCASTLDSSQETQYFGPGTRLLVL.

This chain uses TRBV20-1 with TRBJ1-2; the D is unclear. Germline lookup yields CDR1 DFQATT and CDR2 SNEGSKA (reference sequence). The V gene lost 3 bases and the J gene lost 3 bases, with 14 bases spanning the gap. The CDR3 has 14 residues. The CDR3 nucleotides read TGCAGTGCTAGTTCTCGTCCGGTCGACTATGGCTACACCTTC. Its translation is CSASSRPVDYGYTF.

The chain couples TRBV18 to TRBJ2-5; D may be TRBD2 (6 bases). CDR3 length equals 14 residues. V was cut by 0 bases and J by 4 bases, with 9 bases left in between. CDR1 and CDR2 from the germline V gene are KGHSH and LQKENI. For the CDR3, the DNA is TGTGCCAGCTCACCACCCCTCGGGGGAGAGACCCAGTACTTC. As protein: CASSPPLGGETQYF.

The chain carries TRBV28 and TRBJ1-1; tentatively, D is TRBD1 (5 bases). The CDR3 has 15 residues. With 1 base removed from V and 1 base from J, the gap between germline ends came to 10 bases. Germline V gene data show CDR1 as MDHEN and CDR2 as SYDVKM. Written as DNA, the CDR3 is TGTGCCAGCAGTTTATCTGGGACTTCGAACACTGAAGCTTTCTTT. This translates into CASSLSGTSNTEAFF.

This clone was detected a few times. The chain employs TRBV11-2 and TRBJ2-4, with 7 bases that match TRBD2. This CDR3 is 15 amino acids long. The germline gives CDR1 SGHAT, CDR2 FQNNGV. The junction had 3 bases not matched to a gene; V was cut back by 4 bases and J by 0 bases. CDR3 in amino acids: CASSSSGGAKNIQYF. Here the CDR3 DNA reads TGTGCCAGCAGCTCTAGCGGAGGAGCCAAAAACATTCAGTACTTC.

The chain couples TRBV6-1 to TRBJ2-1; TRBD2 matches 14 bases. CDR1 and CDR2 from the germline V gene are MNHNS and SASEGT. V lost 3 bases, J lost 9 bases, and 4 bases stayed unmatched. CDR3 length: 15 amino acids. CDR3 residues: CASSDGTSGRREQFF. CDR3 nucleotide sequence: TGTGCCAGCAGTGACGGGACTAGCGGGAGACGTGAGCAGTTCTTC.

The V and J genes are TRBV10-2 and TRBJ2-3, with 10 positions matching TRBD2. V shed 7 bases, J shed 7 bases, and the junction held 2 bases outside the gene matches. The CDR3 sequence is 12 residues long. Germline CDR1 is WSHSY and CDR2 is SAAADI. The CDR3 DNA reads TGCGCCAGCACTAGCGGGAGCTATACGCAGTATTTT. This translates into CASTSGSYTQYF.

V and J are TRBV7-9 and TRBJ2-2, with 7 bases that match TRBD2. The CDR3 extends over 17 amino acids. The germline gives CDR1 SEHNR, CDR2 FQNEAQ (reference sequence). Trimming took 6 bases from V and 1 from J; bases not matched to a gene: 11. The CDR3 DNA sequence: TGTGCCAGCAGTTACCTGGGGGGGAACGTGAACACCGGGGAGCTGTTTTTT. Its protein product is CASSYLGGNVNTGELFF. The complete variable domain, with remaining parts taken from reference TRBV7-9 and TRBJ2-2, reads DTGVSQNPRHKITKRGQNVTFRCDPISEHNRLYWYRQTLGQGPEFLTYFQNEAQLEKSRLLSDRFSAERPKGSFSTLEIQRTEQGDSAMYLCASSYLGGNVNTGELFFGEGSRLTVL.

This clone is a singleton in its sample. The chain employs TRBV29-1 and TRBJ2-3; 8 bases align to TRBD1. V was clipped by 7 bases and J by 2 bases; unmatched bases: 11. Germline-derived CDR1 and CDR2 are SQVTM and ANQGSEA. CDR3 size: 15 residues. As DNA, the CDR3 is TGCAGCGCTATGGGGACAGGTCCCCCCACAGATACGCAGTATTTT. It encodes CSAMGTGPPTDTQYF.

The chain recombines TRBV28 with TRBJ1-2; no clear D gene. CDR1 and CDR2 from the germline V gene are MDHEN and SYDVKM. CDR3 length: 11 amino acids. The CDR3 here is CGTRSNYGYTF. CDR3 bases: TGTGGGACTCGTTCTAACTATGGCTACACCTTC.